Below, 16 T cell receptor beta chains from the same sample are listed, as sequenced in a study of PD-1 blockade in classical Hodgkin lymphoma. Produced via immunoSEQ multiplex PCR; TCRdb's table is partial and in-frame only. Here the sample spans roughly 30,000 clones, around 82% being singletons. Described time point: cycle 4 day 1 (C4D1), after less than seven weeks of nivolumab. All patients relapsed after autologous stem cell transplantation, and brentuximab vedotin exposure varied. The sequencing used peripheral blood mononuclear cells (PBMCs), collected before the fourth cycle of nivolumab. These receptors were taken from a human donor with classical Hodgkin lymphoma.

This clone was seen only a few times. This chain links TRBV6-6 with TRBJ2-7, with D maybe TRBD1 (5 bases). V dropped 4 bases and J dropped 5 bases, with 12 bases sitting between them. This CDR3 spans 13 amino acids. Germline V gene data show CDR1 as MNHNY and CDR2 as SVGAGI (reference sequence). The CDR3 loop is CASSSVKGNEQYF. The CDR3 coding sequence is TGTGCCAGCAGTTCCGTGAAGGGGAACGAGCAGTACTTC.

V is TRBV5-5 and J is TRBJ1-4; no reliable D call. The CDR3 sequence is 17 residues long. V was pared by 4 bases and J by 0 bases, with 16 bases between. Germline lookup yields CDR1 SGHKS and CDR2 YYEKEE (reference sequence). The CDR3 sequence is CASSEIGLTATNEKLFF. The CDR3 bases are TGTGCCAGCAGCGAAATCGGACTCACAGCAACTAATGAAAAACTGTTTTTT.

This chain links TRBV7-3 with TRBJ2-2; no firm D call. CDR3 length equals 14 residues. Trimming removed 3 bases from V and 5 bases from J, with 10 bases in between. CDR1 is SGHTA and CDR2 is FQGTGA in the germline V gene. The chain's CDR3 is CASSFSPSTGELFF. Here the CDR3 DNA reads TGTGCCAGCAGCTTTTCCCCGAGTACCGGGGAGCTGTTTTTT.

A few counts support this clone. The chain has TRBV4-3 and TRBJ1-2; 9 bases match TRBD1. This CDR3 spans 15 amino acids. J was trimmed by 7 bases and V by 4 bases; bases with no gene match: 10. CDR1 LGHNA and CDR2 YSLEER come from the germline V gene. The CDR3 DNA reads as TGCGCCAGCAGCCCCAAGCGGGACAGGGTGTTTGGCTACACCTTC. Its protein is CASSPKRDRVFGYTF.

The CDR3 nucleotides read TGTGCCAGCAGCTTGAGTTCTCATGTGAAGCAGTTCTTC. Translation: CASSLSSHVKQFF. The chain uses TRBV11-3 and TRBJ2-1; the D is unclear. Trimming shortened V by 3 bases and J by 11 bases, and 14 bases separated the two germline ends. The V gene's germline CDR1 is SGHNT and CDR2 YENEEA. This CDR3 has 13 residues.

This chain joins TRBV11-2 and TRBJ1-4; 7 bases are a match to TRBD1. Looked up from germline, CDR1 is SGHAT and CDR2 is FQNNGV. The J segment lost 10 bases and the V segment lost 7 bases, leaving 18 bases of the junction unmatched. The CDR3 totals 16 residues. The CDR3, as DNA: TGTGCCAGCACCCGGGGTACAGGGGAAATCCCTGGAAAACTGTTTTTT. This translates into CASTRGTGEIPGKLFF.

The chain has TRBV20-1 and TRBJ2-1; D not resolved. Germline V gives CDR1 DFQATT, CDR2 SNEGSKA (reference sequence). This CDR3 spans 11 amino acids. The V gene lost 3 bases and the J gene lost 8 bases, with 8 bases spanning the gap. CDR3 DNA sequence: TGCAGTGCTAGCAGGATCCATGAGCAGTTCTTC. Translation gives CSASRIHEQFF.

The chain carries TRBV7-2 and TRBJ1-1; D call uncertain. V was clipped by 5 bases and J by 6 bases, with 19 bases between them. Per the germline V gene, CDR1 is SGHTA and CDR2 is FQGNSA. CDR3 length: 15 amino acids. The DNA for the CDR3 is TGTGCCAGCAGCCCCTCTCCGGGGTTGGAGGCTGAAGCTTTCTTT. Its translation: CASSPSPGLEAEAFF.

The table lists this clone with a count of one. Here the CDR3 reads CSASRAGELFF. As DNA, the CDR3 is TGCAGTGCTAGTAGGGCCGGGGAGCTGTTTTTT. V gene TRBV20-1 combines with J gene TRBJ2-2, with D unclear. The V and J ends lost 3 bases and 6 bases respectively, with 5 bases between them. The CDR3 length is 11 residues. Germline-derived CDR1 and CDR2 are DFQATT and SNEGSKA (reference sequence).

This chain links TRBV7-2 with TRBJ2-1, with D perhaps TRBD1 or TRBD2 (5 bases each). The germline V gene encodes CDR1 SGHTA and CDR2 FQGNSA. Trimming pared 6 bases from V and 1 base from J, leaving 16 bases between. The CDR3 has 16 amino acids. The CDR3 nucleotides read TGTGCCAGCAGTTCCTTCGGGGCGAGGTCCTACAATGAGCAGTTCTTC. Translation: CASSSFGARSYNEQFF.

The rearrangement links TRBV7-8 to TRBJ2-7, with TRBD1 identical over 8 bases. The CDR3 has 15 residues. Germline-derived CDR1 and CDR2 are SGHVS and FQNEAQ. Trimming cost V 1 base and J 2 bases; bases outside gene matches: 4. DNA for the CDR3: TGTGCCAGCAGCTTAGGGCAGGGGGCTACCTACGAGCAGTACTTC. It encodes CASSLGQGATYEQYF.

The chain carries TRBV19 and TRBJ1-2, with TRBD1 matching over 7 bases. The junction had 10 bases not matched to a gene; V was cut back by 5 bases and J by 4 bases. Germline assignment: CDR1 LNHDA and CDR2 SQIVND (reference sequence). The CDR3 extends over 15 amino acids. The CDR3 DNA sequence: TGTGCCAGTAGTCCGACAGGGTATATTGCCTATGGCTACACCTTC. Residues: CASSPTGYIAYGYTF.

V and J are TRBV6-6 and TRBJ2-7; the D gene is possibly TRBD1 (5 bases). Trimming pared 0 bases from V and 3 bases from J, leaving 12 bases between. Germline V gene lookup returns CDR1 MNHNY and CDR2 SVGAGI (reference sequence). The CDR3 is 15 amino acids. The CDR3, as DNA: TGTGCCAGCAGTTACTCTGCAGGGCGAGTCTACGAGCAGTACTTC. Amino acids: CASSYSAGRVYEQYF.

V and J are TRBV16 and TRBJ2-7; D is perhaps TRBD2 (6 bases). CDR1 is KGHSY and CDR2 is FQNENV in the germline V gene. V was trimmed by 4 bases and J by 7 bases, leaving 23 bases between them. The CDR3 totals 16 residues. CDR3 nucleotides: TGTGCCAGCAGCCTGGATCCAACGGGAGCCTCCCTGGAGCAGTACTTC. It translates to CASSLDPTGASLEQYF.

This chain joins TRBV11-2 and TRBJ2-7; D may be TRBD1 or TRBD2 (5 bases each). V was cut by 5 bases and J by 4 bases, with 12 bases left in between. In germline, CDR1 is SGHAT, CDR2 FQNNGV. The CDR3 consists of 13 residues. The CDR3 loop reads CASSQGRTYEQYV. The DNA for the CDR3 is TGTGCCAGCAGCCAGGGACGCACTTACGAGCAGTACGTC.

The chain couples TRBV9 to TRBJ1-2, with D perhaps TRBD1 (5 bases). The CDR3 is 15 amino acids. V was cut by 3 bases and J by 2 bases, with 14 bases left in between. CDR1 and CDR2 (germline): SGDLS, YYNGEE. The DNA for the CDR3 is TGTGCCAGCAGCGCCGACTGGGGGGGGAACTATGGCTACACCTTC. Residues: CASSADWGGNYGYTF.